The 2 T cell receptor beta chains presented below share a single source sample, sequenced in a study of regulatory T cells in long-lasting Graves disease. The time point is: persistent/refractory GD, antithyroid drugs over 5 years with positive TRAb. Generation of the TCR library employed RNA extracted from PBMCs. According to the study, TCR beta libraries were built with iRepertoire HTBI primers and CDR3-region Arm-PCR. One entry per CDR3 protein, called by TCRdb with MiXCR from the multiplex PCR reads. The repertoire holds a few hundred thousand distinct CDR3 sequences, with roughly 25% as singletons. Specimen: peripheral blood mononuclear cells (PBMCs), collected when the disease was refractory, from a patient treated with antithyroid drugs. Receptors originate from a middle-aged woman with Graves disease.

This clonotype was seen at least ten times. The V and J genes are TRBV28 and TRBJ2-7; D call uncertain. The germline V and J ends were trimmed by 5 bases and 1 base, with 18 bases remaining between them. The CDR3 totals 16 residues. Germline assignment: CDR1 MDHEN and CDR2 SYDVKM. CDR3 sequence reads: CASSPSTQTRSYEQYF. The CDR3 nucleotides read TGTGCCAGCAGTCCGTCTACTCAAACCCGGTCCTACGAGCAGTACTTC.

This clonotype was detected a few times. This chain connects TRBV6-2 or TRBV6-3 to TRBJ2-5, with 14 bases identical to TRBD2. Germline V CDR1 and CDR2: MNHEY, SVGEGT. J was trimmed by 5 bases and V by 4 bases; bases with no gene match: 6. The CDR3 is 16 amino acids. CDR3 loop: CASSSGTSGSWETQYF. The CDR3 DNA follows: TGTGCCAGCAGTTCCGGGACTAGCGGGAGTTGGGAGACCCAGTACTTC.